This T cell receptor (beta chain) stems from a study of blood T cell repertoires in COVID-19 (dated by TCRdb to about 2020). At the level of the whole study: Samples covering the acute and convalescent phases of COVID-19 were provided by collaborators in the United States, Italy and Spain. The prospective study material was composed of cDNA or gDNA derived from T cells, B-cell-depleted T cells, or PBMCs. Deeply sampled blood TCRbeta repertoires from subjects exposed to, actively infected with, or recovered from COVID-19 were included in the dataset. The repertoires were made available in a free public database intended to serve as a resource for research on the immune response to SARS-CoV-2. The samples were drawn from the first 160 participants of the ongoing ImmuneRACE study and from under 1,500 subjects provided by 6 global collaborators. Sample metadata almost always included a de-identified subject ID, COVID-19 status, age in years and sex. Where available, HLA class I and class II types were obtained from metadata supplied by the sample provider rather than from assay-based typing. General conclusions and limits of the study: Clinical and demographic metadata were provided uncurated, with the amount varying by source and participant.

TCRbeta CDR3 regions were amplified from genomic DNA using the immunoSEQ Assay, a bias-controlled multiplex PCR. The paper's data handling went like this. The number of nucleated cells in each sample was estimated from the amplification of reference gene primers within the assay. To quantify the absolute abundance of each unique TCRbeta CDR3 rearrangement, sequence reads were collapsed and filtered. For each sample, productive Simpson clonality was calculated as the square root of Simpson's diversity index across productive rearrangements. TCRdb retrieved this table from immuneACCESS and kept in-frame rearrangements only. Not all clones are present; in checked studies, unresolved V genes account for under half, and no reason is known for the remainder. The V and J calls and clone size were taken over from that table, and D and trimming were inferred from the DNA. This sample holds 70,000 or so clones; 88% were observed only once. Of the sample, around 1.3% is held by the ten largest clones.

A remark on this clone: Its cognate antigen has yet to be identified. It has no much larger one-base neighbor in the sample; base qualities were not kept.

V is clipped by 1 base and J by 2 bases, and the sequence between their germline boundaries is 9 bases long. CDR1 and CDR2, per the germline V gene, are MDHEN and SYDVKM. From the cysteine through the phenylalanine, the CDR3 covers 14 amino acids. Solely the CDR3 DNA is kept, with 42 bases framed from the first base. Each collaborating institution followed its own protocols to collect whole blood in K2EDTA tubes. For TCRbeta analysis, collaborators shipped samples in one of three forms: frozen whole blood, isolated PBMCs, or DNA extracted from either of those sample types. The receptor chain draws on TRBV28 and TRBJ2-7; the D gene is not confidently resolved. The material sequenced was peripheral blood. This clonotype originated in a human donor in a cohort sampled during active COVID-19. The CDR3 loop reads CASSLSGQAYEQYF. The nucleotide sequence is TGTGCCAGCAGTTTATCTGGGCAGGCCTACGAGCAGTACTTC.